The entry below gives a single T cell receptor beta chain sequence along with its context. The data are from a study of blood T cell repertoires in COVID-19. Background on the study: The study drew acute and convalescent COVID-19 samples from the United States, Italy and Spain. Sources were T cells, B-cell-depleted T cells, or PBMCs; the material itself was cDNA or gDNA.

Germline V gene lookup returns CDR1 SGHTA and CDR2 FQGTGA. The V gene end was trimmed by 5 bases and the J gene end by 6 bases; junction bases not matched to a gene: 3. CDR3 size: 15 residues. Measured with immunoSEQ multiplex PCR; TCRdb has only the in-frame clones, and not every one. Of 100,000 to 150,000 clones detected, around 86% appear once; the ten largest clones hold about 11%. The chain carries TRBV7-3 and TRBJ2-1; 14 nucleotides agree with TRBD2. The clonotype was recovered from a man aged 55 to 70 with acute or convalescent COVID-19. Sequenced material: peripheral blood. The CDR3 loop is CASSIGTSGSNEQFF. CDR3 in DNA: TGTGCCAGCAGCATTGGGACTAGCGGGAGCAATGAGCAGTTCTTC.